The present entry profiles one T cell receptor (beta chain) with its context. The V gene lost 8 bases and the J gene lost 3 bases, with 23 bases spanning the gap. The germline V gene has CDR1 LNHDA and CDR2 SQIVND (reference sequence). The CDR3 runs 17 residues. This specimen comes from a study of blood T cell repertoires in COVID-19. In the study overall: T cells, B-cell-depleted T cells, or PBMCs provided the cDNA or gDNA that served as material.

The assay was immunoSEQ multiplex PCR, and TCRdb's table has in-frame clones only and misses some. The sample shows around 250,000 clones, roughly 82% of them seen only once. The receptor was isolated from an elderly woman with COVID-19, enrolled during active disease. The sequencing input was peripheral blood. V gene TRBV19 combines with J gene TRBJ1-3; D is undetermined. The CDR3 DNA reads TGTGCCAGTCGTCCGGGAATGGGAGAATCGGGTGGAAACACCATATATTTT. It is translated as CASRPGMGESGGNTIYF.